This T cell receptor (beta chain) was obtained from a study of Graves' ophthalmopathy and Graves' hyperthyroidism (dated by TCRdb to the late 2010s). With respect to the entire study: Peripheral blood was collected at initial diagnosis, before any treatment. The study used signatures of the TCR beta repertoire to tell Graves' ophthalmopathy apart from Graves' hyperthyroidism and to predict which patients would progress to ophthalmopathy. In total, 135 blood samples were TCR-sequenced: under 45 ophthalmopathy, about 75 hyperthyroidism and roughly 17 hyperthyroidism-to-ophthalmopathy patients. A discovery set of 95 to 100 patients (43 ophthalmopathy, about 55 stable hyperthyroidism) was enrolled to explore V-J signatures distinguishing ophthalmopathy from hyperthyroidism. For independent validation, a separate cohort was made up of 18 hyperthyroidism patients plus 17 patients who later progressed from hyperthyroidism to ophthalmopathy. In a handful of hyperthyroidism patients, the T-cell repertoire of thyroid tissue was compared with the T-cell repertoire of blood. After sampling, hyperthyroidism patients received methimazole starting at 30 mg daily, and ophthalmopathy patients received high-dose intravenous methylprednisolone. The roughly 90 discovery patients were divided at random into training and test sets in a 7:3 ratio. The investigation overall reported the following: The 13-signature model separated ophthalmopathy from stable hyperthyroidism with around 90% sensitivity and approximately 83% specificity in cross-validation, and 80%/75% in the test set. Sample size was not statistically predetermined, and group allocation was not concealed from the investigators. In validation, the model predicted ophthalmopathy progression with less than 71% sensitivity and roughly 72% specificity; approximately 12 predicted patients were CT-confirmed with GO in a median of approximately 6.5 months. Most expanded thyroid clonotypes with a frequency above 0.001 also appeared in blood, which suggests that blood repertoires may reflect the immune response in the thyroid.

The table lists this clonotype with many counts. Its antigen is currently not known. Per-nucleotide qualities are absent, and no much larger clonotype sits a single base away. Hyperthyroidism was considered stable if no progression to ophthalmopathy occurred within 18 months of follow-up. Hyperthyroidism patients were newly diagnosed, were aged 18 to 65 years, and had a disease duration under 2 months. Patients with other autoimmune diseases, uncontrolled infections, pregnancy or lactation were excluded from the study. Diagnosis was based on clinical symptoms, serum thyroxine, TRAb, thyroid ultrasound and orbital computed tomography. Ficoll-Paque density gradient centrifugation was used to isolate PBMCs from about 10 ml of fresh peripheral blood. Total RNA was extracted with Trizol reagent and quality-checked on an Agilent 2100 Bioanalyzer. For repertoire sequencing, TCR beta CDR3 regions were amplified from RNA transcripts. HTBI primers and the Qiagen OneStep RT-PCR kit were used in a first-round RT-PCR, which was followed by a second-round multiplex PCR, size selection and purification. The libraries underwent paired-end sequencing with 100 bp reads on an Illumina HiSeq2000. Turning to the authors' computational methods: SOAPnuke was used to process the reads, throwing out any read that had adapters, had uncalled bases, had a mean Phred below 15, or lacked an exact constant-primer or identifier match. COPE v1.2.5 was used to merge high-quality paired reads. Each unique nucleotide sequence was defined as a clonotype, and clonotypes were aligned to IMGT TRB V, D and J references with MiTCR v1.1. The analysis was limited to V-J combinations with a frequency above 0.0001, which together covered 98% to 99.2% of repertoires. For each V-J combination, a TCR clonal expansion and chaos score was defined as the ratio of F50 clonal expansion to chaos observed in the TCRdist matrix. Welch's t-statistics and random forest were used to reduce features to about a dozen V-J combinations, which were fed into a naive Bayes classifier. The Morisita-Horn index was used to measure how similar the thyroid and blood repertoires were. Using fastp at Q25 and MiXCR, TCRdb reprocessed the public reads and kept productive beta chains. Records with the same CDR3 protein are collapsed into one entry carrying the most frequent genes and DNA. TCRdb, not the original authors, processed these V and J calls. The sample data list roughly 420,000 distinct CDR3 sequences, and approximately 21% of these were observed just once. Of the sample, roughly 3% falls within the top ten clones.

V is trimmed back by 3 bases and J by 3 bases, and the junction contains 7 bases that no gene match accounts for. The CDR1 and CDR2 encoded by the germline V gene (reference sequence) are DFQATT and SNEGSKA. CDR3 length: 14 amino acids, cysteine to phenylalanine. CDR3 DNA is the only sequence kept; it has 42 bases, read in frame from the first base. The sample taken for sequencing was peripheral blood. The chain uses TRBV20-1 and TRBJ2-7, and 8 bases in between align with TRBD1. The receptor was isolated from a woman between 18 and 29 years old with stable Graves' hyperthyroidism. Donor details come from another sample of the same person, matched by shared clones. The CDR3 has the sequence CSARSTGGSYEQYF. The base sequence is TGCAGTGCTAGGAGTACAGGGGGTAGCTACGAGCAGTACTTC.